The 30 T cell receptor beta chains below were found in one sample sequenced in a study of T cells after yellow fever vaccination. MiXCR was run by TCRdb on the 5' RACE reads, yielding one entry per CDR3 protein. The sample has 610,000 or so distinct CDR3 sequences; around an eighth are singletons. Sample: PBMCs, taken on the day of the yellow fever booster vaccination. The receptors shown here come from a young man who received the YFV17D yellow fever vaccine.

CDR3 protein: CASSLGGLRYEQYF. As DNA, the CDR3 is TGTGCCAGCAGCTTGGGCGGGTTGCGCTACGAGCAGTACTTC. The chain employs TRBV7-2 and TRBJ2-7, with a tentative D call TRBD2 (5 bases). Trimming removed 3 bases from V and 3 bases from J, with 12 bases in between. The germline gives CDR1 SGHTA, CDR2 FQGNSA. The CDR3 length is 14 residues.

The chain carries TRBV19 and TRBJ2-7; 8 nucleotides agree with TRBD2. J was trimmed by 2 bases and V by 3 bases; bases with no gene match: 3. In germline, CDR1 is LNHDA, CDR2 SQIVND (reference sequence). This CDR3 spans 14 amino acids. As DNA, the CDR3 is TGTGCCAGTAGTATCCGAGCGGGAGCCTACGAGCAGTACTTC. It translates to CASSIRAGAYEQYF.

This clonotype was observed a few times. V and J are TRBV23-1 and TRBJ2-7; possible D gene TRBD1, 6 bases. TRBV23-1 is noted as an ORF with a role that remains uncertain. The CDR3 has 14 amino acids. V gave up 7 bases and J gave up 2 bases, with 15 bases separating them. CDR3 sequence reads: CASIQGTRPYEQYF. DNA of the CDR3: TGCGCCAGCATTCAGGGGACCAGACCCTACGAGCAGTACTTC.

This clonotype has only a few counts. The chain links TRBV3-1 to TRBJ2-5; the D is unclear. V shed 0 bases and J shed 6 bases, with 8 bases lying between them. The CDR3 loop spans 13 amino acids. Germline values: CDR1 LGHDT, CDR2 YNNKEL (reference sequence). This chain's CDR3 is CASSQDPPQTQYF. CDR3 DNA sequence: TGTGCCAGCAGCCAAGATCCCCCCCAGACCCAGTACTTC.

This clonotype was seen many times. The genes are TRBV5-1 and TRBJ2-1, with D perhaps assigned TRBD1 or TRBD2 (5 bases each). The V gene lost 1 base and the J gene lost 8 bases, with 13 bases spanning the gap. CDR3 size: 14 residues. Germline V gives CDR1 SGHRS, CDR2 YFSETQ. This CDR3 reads CASSLSGRGYEQFF. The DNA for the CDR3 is TGCGCCAGCAGCTTGTCGGGTCGGGGCTATGAGCAGTTCTTC.

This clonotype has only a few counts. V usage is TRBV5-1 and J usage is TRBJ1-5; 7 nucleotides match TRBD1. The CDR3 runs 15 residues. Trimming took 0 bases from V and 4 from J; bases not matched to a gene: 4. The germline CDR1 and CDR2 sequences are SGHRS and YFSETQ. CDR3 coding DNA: TGCGCCAGCAGCTTGGCGGGACAGACAAATCAGCCCCAGCATTTT. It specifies CASSLAGQTNQPQHF.

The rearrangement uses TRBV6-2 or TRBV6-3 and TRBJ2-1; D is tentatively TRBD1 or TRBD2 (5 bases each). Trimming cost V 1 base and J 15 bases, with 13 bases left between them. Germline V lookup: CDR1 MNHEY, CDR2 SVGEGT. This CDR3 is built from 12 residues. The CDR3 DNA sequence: TGTGCCAGCAGTTACTTCCGGGACGTTGTGTTCTTC. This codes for CASSYFRDVVFF.

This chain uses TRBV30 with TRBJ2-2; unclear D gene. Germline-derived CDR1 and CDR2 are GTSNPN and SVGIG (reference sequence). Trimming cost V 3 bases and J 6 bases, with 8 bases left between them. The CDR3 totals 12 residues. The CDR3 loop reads CAWRLSSGELFF. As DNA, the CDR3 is TGTGCCTGGAGATTGAGTTCCGGGGAGCTGTTTTTT.

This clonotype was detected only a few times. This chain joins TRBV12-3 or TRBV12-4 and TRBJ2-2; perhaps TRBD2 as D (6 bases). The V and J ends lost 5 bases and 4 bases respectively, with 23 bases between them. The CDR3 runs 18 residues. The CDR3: CASSPHRIDRGITGELFF. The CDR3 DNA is TGTGCCAGCAGTCCTCATCGGATCGACCGGGGGATCACCGGGGAGCTGTTTTTT.

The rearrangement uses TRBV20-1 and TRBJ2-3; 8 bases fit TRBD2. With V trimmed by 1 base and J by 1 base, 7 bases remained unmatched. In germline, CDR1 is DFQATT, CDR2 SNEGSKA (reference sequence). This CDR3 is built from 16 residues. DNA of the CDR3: TGCAGTGCTAGAGCAAGGCTAGCGGGCGGCACAGATACGCAGTATTTT. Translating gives CSARARLAGGTDTQYF.

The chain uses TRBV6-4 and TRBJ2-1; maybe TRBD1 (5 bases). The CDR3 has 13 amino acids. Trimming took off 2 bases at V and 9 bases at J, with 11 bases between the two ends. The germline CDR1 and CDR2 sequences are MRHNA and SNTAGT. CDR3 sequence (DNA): TGTGCCAGCAGTGACACCAGTCAGGGTGAGCAGTTCTTC. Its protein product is CASSDTSQGEQFF.

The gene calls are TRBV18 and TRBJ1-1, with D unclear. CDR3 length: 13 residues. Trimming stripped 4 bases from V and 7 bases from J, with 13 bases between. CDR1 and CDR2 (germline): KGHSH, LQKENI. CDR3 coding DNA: TGTGCCAGCTCACTAGCGATTGAGGGTGAAGCTTTCTTT. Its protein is CASSLAIEGEAFF.

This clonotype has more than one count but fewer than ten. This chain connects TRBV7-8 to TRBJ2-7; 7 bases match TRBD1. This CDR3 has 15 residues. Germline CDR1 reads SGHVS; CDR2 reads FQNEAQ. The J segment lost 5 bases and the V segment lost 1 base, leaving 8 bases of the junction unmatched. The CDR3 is CASSLVNRGIDEQYF. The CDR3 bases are TGTGCCAGCAGCTTAGTAAACAGGGGAATAGACGAGCAGTACTTC.

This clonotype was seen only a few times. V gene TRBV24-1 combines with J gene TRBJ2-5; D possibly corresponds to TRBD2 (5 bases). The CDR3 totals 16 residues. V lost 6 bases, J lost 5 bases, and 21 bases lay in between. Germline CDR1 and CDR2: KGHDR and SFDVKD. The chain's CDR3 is CATSKGAGIEWETQYF. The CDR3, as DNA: TGTGCCACCAGTAAGGGTGCGGGTATAGAGTGGGAGACCCAGTACTTC.

CDR3 loop: CASSSNRGSNEKLFF. CDR3 coding DNA: TGTGCCAGCAGTTCAAACAGGGGTTCTAATGAAAAACTGTTTTTT. The V gene is TRBV28, the J gene TRBJ1-4; 7 bases fit TRBD1. The J segment lost 3 bases and the V segment lost 4 bases, leaving 5 bases of the junction unmatched. Germline CDR1 reads MDHEN; CDR2 reads SYDVKM. CDR3 length: 15 residues.

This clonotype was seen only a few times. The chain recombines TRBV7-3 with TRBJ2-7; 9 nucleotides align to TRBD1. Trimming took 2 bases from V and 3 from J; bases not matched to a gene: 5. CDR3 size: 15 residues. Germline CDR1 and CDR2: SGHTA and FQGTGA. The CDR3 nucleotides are TGTGCCAGCAGCTTAGGGACAGGGAGAGGCTACGAGCAGTACTTC. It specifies CASSLGTGRGYEQYF.

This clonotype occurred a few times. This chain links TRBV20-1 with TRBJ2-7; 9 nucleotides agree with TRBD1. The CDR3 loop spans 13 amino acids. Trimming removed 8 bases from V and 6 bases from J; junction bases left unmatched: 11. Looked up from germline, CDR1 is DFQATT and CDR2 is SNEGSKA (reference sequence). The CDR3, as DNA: TGCAGTCGGTCCGGGACAGGGACGGGCGAGCAGTACTTC. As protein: CSRSGTGTGEQYF.

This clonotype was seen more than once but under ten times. The CDR3 DNA follows: TGTGCCAGCAGCTTTGACAGGGCATATTTGGCTTTCTTT. Residues: CASSFDRAYLAFF. The chain has TRBV5-4 and TRBJ1-1; 7 bases match TRBD1. The ends lost 2 bases at V and 11 bases at J; junction bases unmatched: 9. This CDR3 has 13 amino acids. Germline CDR1 and CDR2: SGHNT and YYREEE (reference sequence).

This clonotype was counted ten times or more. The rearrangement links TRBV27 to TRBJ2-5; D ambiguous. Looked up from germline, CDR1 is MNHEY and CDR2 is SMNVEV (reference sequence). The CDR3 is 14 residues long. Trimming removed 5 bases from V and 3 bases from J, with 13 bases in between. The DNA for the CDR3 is TGTGCCAGCAGTCCCCGGCTAGGGAAAGAGACCCAGTACTTC. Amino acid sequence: CASSPRLGKETQYF.

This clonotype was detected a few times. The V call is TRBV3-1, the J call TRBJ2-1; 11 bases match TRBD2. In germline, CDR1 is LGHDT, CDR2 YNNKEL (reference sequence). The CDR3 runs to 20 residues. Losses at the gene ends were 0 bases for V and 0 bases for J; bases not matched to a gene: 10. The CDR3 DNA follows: TGTGCCAGCAGCCAAGATTCAGCTAGCGGGAGGTTGAGCTCCTACAATGAGCAGTTCTTC. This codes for CASSQDSASGRLSSYNEQFF.

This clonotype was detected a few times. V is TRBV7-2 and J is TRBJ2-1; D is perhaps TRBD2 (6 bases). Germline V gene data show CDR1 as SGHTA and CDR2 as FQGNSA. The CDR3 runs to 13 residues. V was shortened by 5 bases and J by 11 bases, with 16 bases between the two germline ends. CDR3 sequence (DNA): TGTGCCAGCAGCCCAGGCTCGGGAGCTCAGCAGTTCTTC. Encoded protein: CASSPGSGAQQFF.

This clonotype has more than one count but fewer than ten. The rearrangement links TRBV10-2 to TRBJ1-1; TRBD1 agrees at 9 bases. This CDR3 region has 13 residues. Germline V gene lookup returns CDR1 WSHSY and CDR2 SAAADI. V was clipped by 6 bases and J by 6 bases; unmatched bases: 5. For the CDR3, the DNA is TGCGCCAGCAGAGGGACAGGGTCCCCTGAAGCTTTCTTT. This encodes CASRGTGSPEAFF.

The CDR3 protein is CASSPRSGEQFF. DNA for the CDR3: TGTGCCAGCAGCCCTCGATCGGGGGAGCAGTTCTTC. The chain links TRBV6-5 to TRBJ2-1; D perhaps matches TRBD2 (5 bases). Per germline, CDR1 MNHEY and CDR2 SVGAGI. The V end lost 6 bases, the J end lost 10 bases, and 13 bases lay between the germline ends. The CDR3 sequence is 12 residues long.

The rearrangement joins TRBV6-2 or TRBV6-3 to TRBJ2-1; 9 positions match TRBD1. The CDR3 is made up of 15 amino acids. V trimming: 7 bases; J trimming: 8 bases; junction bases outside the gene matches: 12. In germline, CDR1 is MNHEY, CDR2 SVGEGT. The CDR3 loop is CASTRGGTGQYEQFF. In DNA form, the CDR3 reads TGTGCCAGCACCCGAGGGGGGACAGGGCAGTATGAGCAGTTCTTC.

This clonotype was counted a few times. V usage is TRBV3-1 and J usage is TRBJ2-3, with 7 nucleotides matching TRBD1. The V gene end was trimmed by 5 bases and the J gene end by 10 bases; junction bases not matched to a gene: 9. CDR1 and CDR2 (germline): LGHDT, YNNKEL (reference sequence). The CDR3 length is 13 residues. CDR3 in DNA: TGTGCCAGCAGCTCGACAGGGTCCGGGGCGCAGTATTTT. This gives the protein CASSSTGSGAQYF.

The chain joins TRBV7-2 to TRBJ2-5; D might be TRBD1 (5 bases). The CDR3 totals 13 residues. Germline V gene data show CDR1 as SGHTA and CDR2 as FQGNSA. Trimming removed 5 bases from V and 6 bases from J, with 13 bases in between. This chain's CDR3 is CASSPLQGKTQYF. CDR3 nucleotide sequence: TGTGCCAGCAGCCCCCTCCAGGGAAAGACCCAGTACTTC.

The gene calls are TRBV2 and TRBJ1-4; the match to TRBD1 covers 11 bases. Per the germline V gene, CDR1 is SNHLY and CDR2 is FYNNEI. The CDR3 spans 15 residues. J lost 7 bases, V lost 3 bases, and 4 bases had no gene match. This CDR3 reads CASSDRTGGGEKLFF. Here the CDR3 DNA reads TGTGCCAGCAGTGACCGGACAGGGGGCGGTGAAAAACTGTTTTTT.

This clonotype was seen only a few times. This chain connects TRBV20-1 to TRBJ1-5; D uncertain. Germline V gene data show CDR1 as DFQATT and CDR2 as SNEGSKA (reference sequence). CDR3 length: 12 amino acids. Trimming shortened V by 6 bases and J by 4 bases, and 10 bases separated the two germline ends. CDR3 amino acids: CSAPKGNQPQHF. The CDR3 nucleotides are TGCAGTGCCCCAAAAGGGAATCAGCCCCAGCATTTT.

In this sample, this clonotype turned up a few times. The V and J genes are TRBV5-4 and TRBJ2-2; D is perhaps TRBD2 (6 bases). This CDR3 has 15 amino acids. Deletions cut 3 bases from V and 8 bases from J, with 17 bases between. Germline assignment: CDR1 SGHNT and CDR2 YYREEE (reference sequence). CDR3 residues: CASSWGVGTKGELFF. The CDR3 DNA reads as TGTGCCAGCAGCTGGGGGGTCGGAACCAAGGGGGAGCTGTTTTTT.

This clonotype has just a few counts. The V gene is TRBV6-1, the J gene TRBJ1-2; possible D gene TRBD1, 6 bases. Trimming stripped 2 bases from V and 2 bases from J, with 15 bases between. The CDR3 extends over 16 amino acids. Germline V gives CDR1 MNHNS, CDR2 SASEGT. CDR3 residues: CASSETETGRNYGYTF. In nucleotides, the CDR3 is TGTGCCAGCAGTGAAACCGAGACAGGAAGAAACTATGGCTACACCTTC.